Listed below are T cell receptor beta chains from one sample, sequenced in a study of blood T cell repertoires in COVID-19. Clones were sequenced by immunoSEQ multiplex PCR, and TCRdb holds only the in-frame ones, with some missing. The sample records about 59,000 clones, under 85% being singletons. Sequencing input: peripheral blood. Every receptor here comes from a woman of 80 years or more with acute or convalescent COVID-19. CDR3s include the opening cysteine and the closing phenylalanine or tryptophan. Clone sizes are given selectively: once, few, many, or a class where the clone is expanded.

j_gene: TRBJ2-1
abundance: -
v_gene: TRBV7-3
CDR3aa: CASSQRQGSGNEQFF

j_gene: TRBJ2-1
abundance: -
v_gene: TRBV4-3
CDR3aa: CASSQGDGTLYNEQFF

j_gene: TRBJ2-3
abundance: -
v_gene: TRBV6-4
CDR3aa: CASLPIAGGPTDTQYF

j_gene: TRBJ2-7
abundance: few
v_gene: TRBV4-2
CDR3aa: CASSQGAGQGSHEQYF

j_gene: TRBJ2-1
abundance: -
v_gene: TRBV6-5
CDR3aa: CASSYSPLDIGEQFF

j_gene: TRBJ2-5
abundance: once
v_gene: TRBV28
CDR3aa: CASTFGGGQGLAETQYF

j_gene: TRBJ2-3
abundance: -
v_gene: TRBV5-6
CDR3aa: CASSPAGVFGTDTQYF

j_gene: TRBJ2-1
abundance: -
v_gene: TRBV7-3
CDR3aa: CASSFGLAPAGEQFF

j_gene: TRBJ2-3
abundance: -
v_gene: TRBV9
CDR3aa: CASSVVVEDTQYF

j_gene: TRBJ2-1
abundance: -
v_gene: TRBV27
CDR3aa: CASSIFMDSELYNEQFF

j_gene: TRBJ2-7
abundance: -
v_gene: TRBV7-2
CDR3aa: CASSLRASVYEQYF

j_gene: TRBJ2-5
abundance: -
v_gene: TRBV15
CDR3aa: CATPEVYQETQYF

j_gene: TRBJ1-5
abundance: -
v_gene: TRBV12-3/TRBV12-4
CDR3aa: CASTPAGSQPQHF

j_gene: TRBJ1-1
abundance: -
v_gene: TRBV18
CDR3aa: CASSLDSSQVEAFF

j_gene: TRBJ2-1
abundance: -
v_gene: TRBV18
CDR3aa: CASSPATGGAYNEQFF

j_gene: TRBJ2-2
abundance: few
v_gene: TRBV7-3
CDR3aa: CASSLGEGRNTGELFF

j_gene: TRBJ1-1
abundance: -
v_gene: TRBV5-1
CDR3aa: CASSITGDTEAFF

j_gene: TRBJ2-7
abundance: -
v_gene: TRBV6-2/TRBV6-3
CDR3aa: CASSPSTGGSSYEQYF

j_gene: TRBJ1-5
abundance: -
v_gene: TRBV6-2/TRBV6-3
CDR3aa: CASSYARQLNQPQHF

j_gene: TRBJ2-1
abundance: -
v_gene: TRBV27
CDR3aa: CASSQNYNEQFF

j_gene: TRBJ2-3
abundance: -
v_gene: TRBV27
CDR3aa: CASSLYRSGGLGPYF

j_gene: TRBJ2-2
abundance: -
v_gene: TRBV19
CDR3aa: CASSIVGGSNTGELFF

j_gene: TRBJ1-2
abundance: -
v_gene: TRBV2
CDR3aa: CASTGGAINYGYTF

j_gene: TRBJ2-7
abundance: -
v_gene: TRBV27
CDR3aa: CASSKTGGEQYF

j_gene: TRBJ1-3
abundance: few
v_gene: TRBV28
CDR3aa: CASTPTASSGNTIYF

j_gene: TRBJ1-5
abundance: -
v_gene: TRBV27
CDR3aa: CASSPGQATGNQPQHF

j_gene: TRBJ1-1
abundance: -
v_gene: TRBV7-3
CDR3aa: CASSLDPFRGEAFF

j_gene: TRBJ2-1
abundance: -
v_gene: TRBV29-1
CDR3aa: CSVEDPGVDNEQFF

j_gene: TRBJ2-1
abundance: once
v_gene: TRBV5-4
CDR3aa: CASSLSFGGYNEQFF

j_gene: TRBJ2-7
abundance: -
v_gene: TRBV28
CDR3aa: CASSLLDQDYEQYF

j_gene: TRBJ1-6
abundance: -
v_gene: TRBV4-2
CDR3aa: CASSQLITDNNSPLHF

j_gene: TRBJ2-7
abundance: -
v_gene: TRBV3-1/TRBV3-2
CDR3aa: CASSQAGAGGFYEQYF

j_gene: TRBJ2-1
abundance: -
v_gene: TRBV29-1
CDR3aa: CSPLITGEQFF

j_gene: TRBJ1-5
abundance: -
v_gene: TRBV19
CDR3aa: CASRGRGQVQPQHF

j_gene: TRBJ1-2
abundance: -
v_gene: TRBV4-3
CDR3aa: CASSQDERSNYGYTF

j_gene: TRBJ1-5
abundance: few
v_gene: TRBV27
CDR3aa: CASSPQRGRYNQPQHF

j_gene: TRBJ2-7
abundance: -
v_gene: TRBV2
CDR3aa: CASSTGTGDYEQYF

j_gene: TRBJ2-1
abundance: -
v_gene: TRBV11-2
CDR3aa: CASSLAGGRQYNEQFF

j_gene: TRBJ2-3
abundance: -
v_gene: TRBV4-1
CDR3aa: CASSQDGGSTDTQYF

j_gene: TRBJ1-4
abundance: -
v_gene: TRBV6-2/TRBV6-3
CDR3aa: CASSGKSATNEKLFF

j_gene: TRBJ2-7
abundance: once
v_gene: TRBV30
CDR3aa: CAWSAGQGVHEQYF

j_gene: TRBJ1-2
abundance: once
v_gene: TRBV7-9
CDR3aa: CASSLERQLNYGYTF

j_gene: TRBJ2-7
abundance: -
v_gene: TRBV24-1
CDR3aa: CATRSYEQYF

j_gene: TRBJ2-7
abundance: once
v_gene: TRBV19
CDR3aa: CASSIRNSYEQYF

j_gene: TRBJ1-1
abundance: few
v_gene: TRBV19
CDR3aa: CASIRQENTEAFF

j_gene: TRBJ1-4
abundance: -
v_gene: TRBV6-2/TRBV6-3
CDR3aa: CASSYSGRGAAENEKLFF

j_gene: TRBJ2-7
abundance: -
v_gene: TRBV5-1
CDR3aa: CASSLDLLAGSYEQYF

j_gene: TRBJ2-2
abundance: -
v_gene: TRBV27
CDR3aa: CASSLQGNTGELFF

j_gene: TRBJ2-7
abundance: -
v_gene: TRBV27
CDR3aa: CAAYPSSYEQYF

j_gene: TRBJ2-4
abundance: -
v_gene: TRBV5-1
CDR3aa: CASNLEGEAKNIQYF

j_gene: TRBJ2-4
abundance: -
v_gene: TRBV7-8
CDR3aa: CASSRTGGGKNIQYF

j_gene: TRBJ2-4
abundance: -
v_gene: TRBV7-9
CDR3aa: CASSFPGVDKNIQYF

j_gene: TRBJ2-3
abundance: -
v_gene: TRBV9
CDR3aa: CASSEPSTGGLRDTQYF

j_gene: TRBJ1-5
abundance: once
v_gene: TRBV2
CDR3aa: CASRGGQGSQPQHF